This T cell receptor (beta chain) came from a study of OX40 agonist ivuxolimab in advanced cancers. About the research overall: Patients undergoing dose escalation presented with hepatocellular carcinoma, melanoma, renal cell or head and neck cancer.

There are 15 residues in the CDR3. Germline V gene data show CDR1 as SGHKS and CDR2 as YYEKEE (reference sequence). Trimming took 2 bases from V and 0 from J; bases not matched to a gene: 1. This clone was seen just once. Its antigen is currently unknown. Broader study findings: In the 0.1-3.0 mg/kg groups, partial responders showed among the lowest expansion.

Assay used: immunoSEQ multiplex PCR; TCRdb lists only in-frame clones, some missing. Counted here are tens of thousands of clones, about four fifths occurring once; the ten biggest clones make up 1.1%. The gene calls are TRBV5-5 and TRBJ2-1; 8 nucleotides agree with TRBD1. The TCR sequence derives from an adult with an advanced solid tumor such as melanoma, head and neck, liver or kidney cancer. Specimen: CD4+ or CD8+ T cells sorted from blood, collected in a trial of the OX40 agonist ivuxolimab. CDR3 region: CASSLGQGSYNEQFF. The CDR3 DNA sequence: TGTGCCAGCAGCTTAGGACAGGGCTCCTACAATGAGCAGTTCTTC.